This T cell receptor beta chain was identified in a study of beta chain features in type 1 diabetes. The study's findings and limits: A moderate, significant TCRB CDR3 shortening appeared in type 1 diabetes across four CD4+ subsets. Researchers could not determine here whether HLA type influences TCRB rearrangement.

Via CD45RO/CCR7/CD25/CD127/CD95/CD27, cells of the CD4+ naive, central memory, regulatory and stem cell-like memory subsets were sorted. Sorting gave populations that all exceeded 95% purity. From germline, CDR1 is SGDLS and CDR2 YYNGEE. The length of the CDR3 is 16 residues. V was cut by 0 bases and J by 0 bases, with 7 bases left in between. With regard to this clone: Its specificity is not known.

Of the isolated RNA, all was reverse transcribed, and so the sequenced material was expressed TCRB transcripts. Libraries were prepared by immunoSEQ multiplex PCR; TCRdb keeps only in-frame clonotypes and omits some of them. Of 250,000 to 300,000 clones in the sample, 20% to 25% were seen once. The source is a woman aged 30 to 39 with type 1 diabetes. Sequenced sample: naive CD4+ T cells from blood. This chain links TRBV9 with TRBJ2-6; no definite D call. This chain's CDR3 is CASSVGGNSGANVLTF. CDR3 nucleotide sequence: TGTGCCAGCAGCGTAGGAGGAAACTCTGGGGCCAACGTCCTGACTTTC.